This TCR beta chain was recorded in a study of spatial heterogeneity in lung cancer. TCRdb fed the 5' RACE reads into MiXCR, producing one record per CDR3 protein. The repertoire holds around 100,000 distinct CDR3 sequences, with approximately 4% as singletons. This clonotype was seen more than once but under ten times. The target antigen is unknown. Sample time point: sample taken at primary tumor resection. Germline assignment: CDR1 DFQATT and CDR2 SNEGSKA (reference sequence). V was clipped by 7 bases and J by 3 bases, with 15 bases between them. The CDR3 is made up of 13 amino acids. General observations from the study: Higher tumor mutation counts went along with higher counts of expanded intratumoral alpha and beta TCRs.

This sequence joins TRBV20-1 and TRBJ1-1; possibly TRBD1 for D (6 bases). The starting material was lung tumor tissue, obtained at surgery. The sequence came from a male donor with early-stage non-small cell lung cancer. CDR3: CSGRQGRYTEAFF. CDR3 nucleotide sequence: TGCAGTGGACGCCAGGGGCGATACACTGAAGCTTTCTTT.